This T cell receptor beta chain originates from a study of human T cells and chemical hapten exposure. Separate cDNA molecules received unique molecular identifiers, which the library attached to them. Per the original data handling: Sample TCR totals centred on a median of approximately 96,000, ranging 23,224 to 690,600. TCRdb analysed the RACE reads with MiXCR anew, one entry per CDR3 protein. TCRdb's processing, not the authors' own work, is the source of the V and J calls. The sample shows over 85,000 distinct CDR3 sequences, approximately 8.2% of them seen only once. Time point denoted: healthy volunteer bleed at 2 weeks. Total RNA was isolated from whole blood that had not been fractionated. Trimming removed 5 bases from V and 4 bases from J, with 10 bases in between. This CDR3 comprises 13 residues. The V gene's germline CDR1 is MNHEY and CDR2 SVGEGT. This clonotype was detected only a few times.

Sequencing used whole blood. This clonotype was sampled from a female donor in good health. Some clones in this sample may be carry-over from other donors' samples. J is TRBJ2-3 and V is TRBV6-2 or TRBV6-3; D remains unclear. CDR3 in DNA: TGTGCCAGCAGTCCGTACCAGGCAGATACGCAGTATTTT. Encoded protein: CASSPYQADTQYF.